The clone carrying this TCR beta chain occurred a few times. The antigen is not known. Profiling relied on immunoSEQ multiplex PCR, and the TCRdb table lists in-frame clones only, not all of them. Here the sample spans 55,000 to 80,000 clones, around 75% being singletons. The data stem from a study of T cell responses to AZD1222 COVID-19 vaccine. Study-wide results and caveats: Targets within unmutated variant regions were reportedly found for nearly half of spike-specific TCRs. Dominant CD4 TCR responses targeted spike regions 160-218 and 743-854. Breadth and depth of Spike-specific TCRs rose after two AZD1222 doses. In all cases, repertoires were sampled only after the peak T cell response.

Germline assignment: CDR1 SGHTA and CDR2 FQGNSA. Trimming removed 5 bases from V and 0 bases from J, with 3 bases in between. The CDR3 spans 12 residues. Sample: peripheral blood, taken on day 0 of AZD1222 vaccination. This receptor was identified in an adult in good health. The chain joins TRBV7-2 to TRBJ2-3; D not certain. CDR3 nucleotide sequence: TGTGCCAGCAGCCAAAGCACAGATACGCAGTATTTT. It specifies CASSQSTDTQYF.